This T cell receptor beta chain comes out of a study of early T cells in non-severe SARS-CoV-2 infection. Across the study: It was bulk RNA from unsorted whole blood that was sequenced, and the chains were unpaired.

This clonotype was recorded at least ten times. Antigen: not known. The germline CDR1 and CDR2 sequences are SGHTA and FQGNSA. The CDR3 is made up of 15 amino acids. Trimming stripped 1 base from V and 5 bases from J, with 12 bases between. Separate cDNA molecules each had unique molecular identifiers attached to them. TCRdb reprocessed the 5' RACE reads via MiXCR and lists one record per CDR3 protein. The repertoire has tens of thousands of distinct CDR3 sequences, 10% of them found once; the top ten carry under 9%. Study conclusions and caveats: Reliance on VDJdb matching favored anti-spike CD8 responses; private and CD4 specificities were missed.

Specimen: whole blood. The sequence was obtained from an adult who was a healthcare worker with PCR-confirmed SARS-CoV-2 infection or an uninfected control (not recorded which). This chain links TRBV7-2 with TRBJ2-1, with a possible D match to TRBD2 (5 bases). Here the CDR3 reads CASSLGGLANNEQFF. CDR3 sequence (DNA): TGTGCCAGCAGCTTAGGGGGTCTAGCAAACAATGAGCAGTTCTTC. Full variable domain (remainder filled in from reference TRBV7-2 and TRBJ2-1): GAGVSQSPSNKVTEKGKDVELRCDPISGHTALYWYRQSLGQGLEFLIYFQGNSAPDKSGLPSDRFSAERTGGSVSTLTIQRTQQEDSAVYLCASSLGGLANNEQFFGPGTRLTVL.